This TCR beta chain was found in a study of T cells in Graves' hyperthyroidism and ophthalmopathy. A single count supports this clonotype. As yet, its antigen is unknown. V shed 3 bases, J shed 6 bases, and the junction held 7 bases outside the gene matches. Germline assignment: CDR1 LNHDA and CDR2 SQIVND (reference sequence). CDR3 length: 15 amino acids. The TCR beta CDR3 regions underwent amplification using RNA transcripts as the source. Primed by the HTBI set, a first-round RT-PCR was run on the TCR CDR3. TCRdb reprocessed the multiplex PCR reads with MiXCR, giving one entry per CDR3 protein. The table shows about 540,000 distinct CDR3 sequences, with roughly 50% occurring only once. Uncontrolled infection, other autoimmune disease, pregnancy or lactation led to exclusion. Findings and limits, study-wide: Stable hyperthyroidism was separated from ophthalmopathy by a model based on 13 V-J features.

The specimen sequenced was peripheral blood or thyroid tissue (not recorded which). The gene calls are TRBV19 and TRBJ1-5, with TRBD1 identical over 8 bases. The sequence was obtained from a woman aged 18-29 years with Graves' hyperthyroidism. The CDR3 sequence: CASSIGQGGSQPQHF. The DNA for the CDR3 is TGTGCCAGTAGTATCGGACAGGGAGGCAGTCAGCCCCAGCATTTT. Drawing the rest from reference TRBV19 and TRBJ1-5, the complete variable domain is DGGITQSPKYLFRKEGQNVTLSCEQNLNHDAMYWYRQDPGQGLRLIYYSQIVNDFQKGDIAEGYSVSREKKESFPLTVTSAQKNPTAFYLCASSIGQGGSQPQHFGDGTRLSIL.